This note documents a single TCR beta chain sequence. These data originate in a study of control samples from healthy donors and cancer patients. Using immunoSEQ multiplex PCR, the repertoire was profiled, and TCRdb retains in-frame clones only, with some absent. The data hold some 99,000 clones, with approximately 90% observed a single time. Germline V CDR1 and CDR2: SGHTA, FQGNSA. The CDR3 has 16 amino acids. V gave up 5 bases and J gave up 3 bases, with 18 bases separating them. This sequence was found in a human donor in good health. The donor label of this sample is uncertain. This chain joins TRBV7-2 and TRBJ2-3; maybe TRBD1 (6 bases). The sample comprised blood. The CDR3 here is CASSPSLGTRTDTQYF. The CDR3 DNA follows: TGTGCCAGCAGCCCCTCCCTGGGGACACGGACAGATACGCAGTATTTT.